These 28 T cell receptor beta chains share one sample of origin, sequenced in a study of blood T cell repertoires in COVID-19. Only in-frame clones appear in the TCRdb table, and some are missing; sequencing was by immunoSEQ multiplex PCR. The sample shows 250,000 to 300,000 clones, roughly 90% of them seen only once. Sequenced material: peripheral blood. Source of these receptors: a woman aged 25 to 39 with active or convalescent COVID-19.

This sequence joins TRBV30 and TRBJ1-6; D not resolved. The CDR3 runs 12 residues. Between the trimmed V and J ends, which lost 1 base and 6 bases, there was a span of 4 bases. The germline V gene has CDR1 GTSNPN and CDR2 SVGIG (reference sequence). CDR3 amino acids: CAWSGANSPLHF. The CDR3 DNA is TGTGCCTGGAGTGGGGCTAATTCACCCCTCCACTTT.

J is TRBJ1-1 and V is TRBV14; 8 bases line up with TRBD1. This CDR3 comprises 15 residues. The germline V gene encodes CDR1 SGHDN and CDR2 FVKESK. The ends lost 1 base at V and 10 bases at J; junction bases unmatched: 11. CDR3 in DNA: TGTGCCAGCAGCCAAGCTCTTGGACAGGGCAAGGGAGCTTTCTTT. Amino acids: CASSQALGQGKGAFF.

CDR3 nucleotide sequence: TGTGCCAGCAGGGAGACGGGTGGCAATCAGCCCCAGCATTTT. This codes for CASRETGGNQPQHF. The chain has TRBV6-6 and TRBJ1-5, with D hard to call. The CDR3 loop spans 14 amino acids. Deletions cut 6 bases from V and 2 bases from J, with 11 bases between. From germline, CDR1 is MNHNY and CDR2 SVGAGI (reference sequence).

This clone was counted between two and nine times. The gene calls are TRBV15 and TRBJ1-1; tentative D call: TRBD1 (5 bases). The CDR3 has 16 residues. Germline CDR1 is LNHNV and CDR2 is YYDKDF (reference sequence). The V gene lost 0 bases and the J gene lost 5 bases, with 16 bases spanning the gap. In DNA form, the CDR3 reads TGTGCCACCAGCAGAGATTGGGGCTTAACGTCGACTGAAGCTTTCTTT. It encodes CATSRDWGLTSTEAFF.

J is TRBJ2-1 and V is TRBV3-1 (or the pseudogene TRBV3-2), with 7 bases fitting TRBD1. The V segment lost 4 bases and the J segment 4 bases; nucleotides outside the gene matches: 7. Germline CDR1 LGHDT, CDR2 YNNKEL (reference sequence). The CDR3 covers 15 residues. This CDR3 is CASSLEGGRYNEQFF. The CDR3 DNA sequence: TGTGCCAGCAGCCTCGAAGGGGGCAGGTACAATGAGCAGTTCTTC.

This clone appeared once. This sequence joins TRBV6-2 or TRBV6-3 and TRBJ2-7, with 7 bases lining up with TRBD1. Trimming removed 5 bases from V and 2 bases from J; junction bases left unmatched: 6. CDR1 and CDR2 (germline): MNHEY, SVGEGT. The CDR3 loop spans 14 amino acids. CDR3 region: CASSLDREPYEQYF. In DNA, the CDR3 is TGTGCCAGCAGTCTAGACAGGGAACCCTACGAGCAGTACTTC.

The rearrangement links TRBV30 to TRBJ2-5, with 11 bases lining up with TRBD2. Trimming at V came to 1 base and at J to 9 bases, leaving 7 bases not matched to a gene. Germline CDR1 is GTSNPN and CDR2 is SVGIG (reference sequence). The CDR3 sequence is 14 residues long. CDR3: CAWSGVISGGAQYF. CDR3 bases: TGTGCCTGGAGTGGGGTAATTAGCGGGGGGGCCCAGTACTTC.

The rearrangement links TRBV6-5 to TRBJ2-1; D may be TRBD1 (5 bases). The V end was cut by 6 bases, the J end by 7 bases, with 19 bases between. The V gene's germline CDR1 is MNHEY and CDR2 SVGAGI. CDR3 length: 15 residues. This chain's CDR3 is CASRRQTGATNEQFF. The CDR3 DNA reads TGTGCCAGCAGAAGACAGACTGGGGCTACAAATGAGCAGTTCTTC.

In its sample, this clone was seen once. The chain joins TRBV19 to TRBJ1-6; 7 bases are shared with TRBD1. V was pared by 4 bases and J by 7 bases, with 7 bases of the junction left unmatched. Germline-derived CDR1 and CDR2 are LNHDA and SQIVND (reference sequence). This CDR3 comprises 15 residues. The DNA of the CDR3 is TGTGCCAGTAGTACGGAGACAGGGCGGAATTCACCCCTCCACTTT. It specifies CASSTETGRNSPLHF.

The rearrangement links TRBV5-1 to TRBJ1-1; TRBD1 agrees at 12 bases. The germline gives CDR1 SGHRS, CDR2 YFSETQ. The CDR3 extends over 16 amino acids. V was clipped by 2 bases and J by 5 bases; unmatched bases: 7. The CDR3: CASSFGTGGIRTEAFF. The CDR3 region has the DNA TGCGCCAGCAGCTTCGGGACAGGGGGCATAAGGACTGAAGCTTTCTTT.

This sequence joins TRBV18 and TRBJ2-7; D gene uncertain. Trimming stripped 0 bases from V and 2 bases from J, with 5 bases between. The CDR3 runs to 13 residues. CDR1 KGHSH and CDR2 LQKENI come from the germline V gene. DNA of the CDR3: TGTGCCAGCTCACCACCGGCCACCTACGAGCAGTACTTC. It yields the protein CASSPPATYEQYF.

The chain uses TRBV18 and TRBJ2-7, with 8 bases that match TRBD2. The CDR3 extends over 15 amino acids. V dropped 3 bases and J dropped 6; count of bases not matched to a gene: 10. Germline V gives CDR1 KGHSH, CDR2 LQKENI. CDR3 amino acids: CASSPGVRGAFEQYF. CDR3 bases: TGTGCCAGCTCACCTGGAGTGCGGGGGGCCTTCGAGCAGTACTTC.

The rearrangement uses TRBV9 and TRBJ2-1, with 7 bases fitting TRBD2. Trimming cost V 7 bases and J 9 bases; bases outside gene matches: 7. The CDR3 has 12 residues. In germline, CDR1 is SGDLS, CDR2 YYNGEE. The CDR3 sequence: CASAGVDFEQFF. The CDR3 nucleotides read TGTGCCAGCGCGGGGGTCGATTTTGAGCAGTTCTTC.

The gene calls are TRBV9 and TRBJ2-7; weak D call: TRBD1 (5 bases). V lost 4 bases to trimming and J lost 2 bases, with 16 bases between them. CDR1 SGDLS and CDR2 YYNGEE come from the germline V gene. The CDR3 is 15 amino acids. This CDR3 reads CASSPSRESTYEQYF. The CDR3 region has the DNA TGTGCCAGCAGCCCCTCCAGGGAATCAACCTACGAGCAGTACTTC. The entire variable domain, with the rest obtained from reference TRBV9 and TRBJ2-7, is as follows: DSGVTQTPKHLITATGQRVTLRCSPRSGDLSVYWYQQSLDQGLQFLIQYYNGEERAKGNILERFSAQQFPDLHSELNLSSLELGDSALYFCASSPSRESTYEQYFGPGTRLTVT.

This chain links TRBV28 with TRBJ2-4; 7 nucleotides match TRBD2. Germline V lookup: CDR1 MDHEN, CDR2 SYDVKM. The CDR3 contains 16 residues. V trimming: 5 bases; J trimming: 0 bases; junction bases outside the gene matches: 7. The DNA for the CDR3 is TGTGCCAGCAGTGGGGGAGGGCCTCTAGCCAAAAACATTCAGTACTTC. It yields the protein CASSGGGPLAKNIQYF. The full variable domain, rest sourced from reference TRBV28 and TRBJ2-4, is DVKVTQSSRYLVKRTGEKVFLECVQDMDHENMFWYRQDPGLGLRLIYFSYDVKMKEKGDIPEGYSVSREKKERFSLILESASTNQTSMYLCASSGGGPLAKNIQYFGAGTRLSVL.

This clone was seen more than once but under ten times. The chain employs TRBV28 and TRBJ1-6; TRBD1 matches 11 bases. The germline V gene encodes CDR1 MDHEN and CDR2 SYDVKM. V dropped 6 bases and J dropped 3; count of bases not matched to a gene: 7. The CDR3 loop spans 17 amino acids. The CDR3 region has the DNA TGTGCCAGCAGGGGGGACAGGGGGAGGGGCTATAATTCACCCCTCCACTTT. It is translated as CASRGDRGRGYNSPLHF.

The chain has TRBV14 and TRBJ1-1, with 7 bases matching TRBD1. Germline assignment: CDR1 SGHDN and CDR2 FVKESK. J gave up 1 base and V 10 bases, and 24 bases lay outside the gene matches. The CDR3 has 19 amino acids. The CDR3 is CATRDEKQGRSERNTEAFF. CDR3 nucleotides: TGTGCCACCCGAGACGAAAAACAGGGGCGCAGTGAACGGAACACTGAAGCTTTCTTT.

The rearrangement uses TRBV13 and TRBJ1-6; 8 positions agree with TRBD1. V was pared by 1 base and J by 7 bases, with 6 bases of the junction left unmatched. The CDR3 sequence is 16 residues long. In germline, CDR1 is PRHDT, CDR2 FYEKMQ (reference sequence). DNA for the CDR3: TGTGCCAGCAGCTTAGAGGCAGGGGGCCGGAATTCACCCCTCCACTTT. Protein: CASSLEAGGRNSPLHF.

The V gene is TRBV4-3, the J gene TRBJ1-4; D unclear. The ends were cut back, 1 base at V and 7 bases at J, with 7 bases in the middle. Germline CDR1 reads LGHNA; CDR2 reads YSLEER. The CDR3 runs to 13 residues. CDR3 nucleotide sequence: TGCGCCAGCAGCCAAGTCGTCAGTGAAAAACTGTTTTTT. Protein sequence: CASSQVVSEKLFF.

This chain connects TRBV7-8 to TRBJ1-2, with a tentative D call TRBD1 (6 bases). The germline CDR1 and CDR2 sequences are SGHVS and FQNEAQ. Trimming pared 5 bases from V and 8 bases from J, leaving 18 bases between. The CDR3 sequence is 14 residues long. CDR3 sequence reads: CASSPVGGQGGYTF. As DNA, the CDR3 is TGTGCCAGCAGCCCTGTGGGGGGGCAAGGAGGCTACACCTTC.

V gene TRBV28 combines with J gene TRBJ1-2, with 7 nucleotides matching TRBD1. The ends lost 11 bases at V and 10 bases at J; junction bases unmatched: 13. This CDR3 is 12 amino acids long. The germline gives CDR1 MDHEN, CDR2 SYDVKM. The CDR3 here is CAQGQLTRSYTF. The CDR3 nucleotides are TGTGCCCAGGGACAGCTAACCCGCTCCTACACCTTC.

This clone was counted once. The CDR3 nucleotides are TGTGCCAGCAGCATTACTAGAGGGGGCCCGATAAGGAGCTCCTACGAGCAGTACTTC. Translated: CASSITRGGPIRSSYEQYF. The chain recombines TRBV21-1 with TRBJ2-7; the DNA was not compared with TRBD1, the D call given in the table. TRBV21-1 is noted as a pseudogene. There are 19 residues in the CDR3.

The chain is built from TRBV6-2 or TRBV6-3 and TRBJ2-5; TRBD2 matches 7 bases. V trimming: 5 bases; J trimming: 10 bases; junction bases outside the gene matches: 4. This CDR3 is 11 amino acids long. Germline loops: CDR1 MNHEY, CDR2 SVGEGT. The CDR3 region has the DNA TGTGCCAGCAGTCGACTAGCTCGCCAGTACTTC. Protein product: CASSRLARQYF.

The rearrangement links TRBV10-3 to TRBJ1-1; D gene ambiguous. The CDR3 is made up of 11 amino acids. The V end lost 8 bases, the J end lost 4 bases, and 8 bases lay between the germline ends. Germline V gene data show CDR1 as ENHRY and CDR2 as SYGVKD. CDR3 amino acids: CAILTGTEAFF. CDR3 bases: TGTGCCATCCTAACTGGCACTGAAGCTTTCTTT.

This clone was seen a handful of times. The DNA of the CDR3 is TGCGCCAGCAGGACAGGACAGCCGAATTCACCCCTCCACTTT. Residues: CASRTGQPNSPLHF. The chain employs TRBV10-2 and TRBJ1-6, with D possibly being TRBD1 (6 bases). The CDR3 is 14 amino acids. V was cut by 6 bases and J by 7 bases, with 13 bases left in between. The germline V gene has CDR1 WSHSY and CDR2 SAAADI.

This chain connects TRBV21-1 to TRBJ1-2; the table calls TRBD1, which could not be checked here. TRBV21-1 is reported as a pseudogene. CDR3 length: 14 residues. The CDR3 protein is CASVWTKANYGYTF. Here the CDR3 DNA reads TGTGCCAGCGTATGGACAAAAGCTAACTATGGCTACACCTTC.

The chain has TRBV6-6 and TRBJ1-5, with D unresolved. In germline, CDR1 is MNHNY, CDR2 SVGAGI (reference sequence). Trimming removed 6 bases at V and 7 bases at J, with 13 bases between. The CDR3 contains 13 residues. CDR3 in amino acids: CASSQVFLQPQHF. The DNA for the CDR3 is TGTGCCAGCAGCCAGGTATTCTTGCAGCCCCAGCATTTT.

This clone has just one count. The chain employs TRBV29-1 and TRBJ1-5, with D perhaps matching TRBD1 (6 bases). This CDR3 comprises 15 residues. The V and J ends lost 2 bases and 4 bases respectively, with 15 bases between them. Germline V gene sequence: CDR1 SQVTM, CDR2 ANQGSEA. The CDR3 is CSVESLKGGNQPQHF. The CDR3 DNA sequence: TGCAGCGTTGAATCACTTAAGGGGGGGAATCAGCCCCAGCATTTT.